These T cell receptor beta chains were read from a single sample in a study of blood T cells in healthy people across ages. TCRdb itself ran the 5' RACE reads through MiXCR, one entry per CDR3 protein. Of 700,000 to 800,000 distinct CDR3 sequences in the sample, around 40% are singletons; the top ten hold 20% to 25%. The sample consisted of blood. These receptors were obtained from a woman aged 55-70 years in good health. Both conserved end residues are trimmed from each CDR3. A D gene is named only where the DNA matches it firmly.

len	v_gene	j_gene	d_gene	CDR3aa
11	TRBV3-1	TRBJ2-1	-	ASSQTGSHEQF
11	TRBV5-6	TRBJ1-1	-	ASSTGFYTEAF
15	TRBV3-1	TRBJ1-6	-	ASSQDRSRGGNSPLH
14	TRBV7-2	TRBJ2-3	TRBD2	ASSAGTSGTTDTQY
10	TRBV29-1	TRBJ2-4	TRBD2	SVDLGPGGRY
11	TRBV12-3/TRBV12-4	TRBJ1-5	-	ASSFSVNQPQH
12	TRBV20-1	TRBJ2-5	TRBD2	TAPGLGFEETQY
12	TRBV4-2	TRBJ2-3	-	ASSQDTVTDTQY
14	TRBV7-3	-	TRBD2	ASSLLSGGQLETQY
13	TRBV6-6	-	TRBD1	ASSILGTGPHEQY
13	TRBV7-2	TRBJ2-6	-	ASSPRPSGANVLT
11	TRBV3-1	TRBJ2-1	TRBD1	ASSDRVGDEQF
14	TRBV4-3	TRBJ1-5	-	ASSPPTGSGNQPQH
14	TRBV27	TRBJ2-5	TRBD2	ASIRLAGGYMNEQY
11	TRBV12-3/TRBV12-4	TRBJ2-3	-	ASVASVSDTQY
12	TRBV6-2/TRBV6-3	TRBJ2-4	-	ASIPHNSIWEQY
13	TRBV18	TRBJ2-7	TRBD2	ASSPNRQGGYEQY
12	TRBV28	TRBJ2-7	TRBD1	ASRIGTGVYEQY
14	TRBV2	TRBJ2-1	TRBD1	ASRIDGTGPHNEQF
15	TRBV6-5	TRBJ2-6	TRBD2	ASSYSPTSAGANVLT
14	TRBV18	TRBJ2-7	TRBD1	ASSPGGQGALDEQY
12	TRBV12-3/TRBV12-4	TRBJ2-3	TRBD1	ASRPGTGIYTQY
14	TRBV9	TRBJ2-2	-	ASSHPYEGDTGELF
19	TRBV27	TRBJ2-1	TRBD2	ASSLSMGFVASGGRLNEQF
8	TRBV7-8	TRBJ2-7	-	ASLRYEQY
13	TRBV5-1	TRBJ2-3	TRBD2	ASSYAGTSGHTQY
12	TRBV20-1	TRBJ2-2	-	SARGPGGSGELF
16	TRBV3-1	TRBJ1-1	TRBD1	ASSQDLHRGWGNTEAF
15	TRBV7-3	TRBJ2-3	TRBD2	ASSSKGTSVSTDTQY
15	TRBV20-1	TRBJ2-1	-	SARVALGRNQYNEQF
13	TRBV27	TRBJ2-1	TRBD2	ATTTSGSVNNEQF